The 31 T cell receptor beta chains in this list originate from one sample, sequenced in a study of T cell responses to AZD1222 COVID-19 vaccine. Produced via immunoSEQ multiplex PCR; TCRdb's table is partial and in-frame only. The repertoire holds over 100,000 clones, 87% seen once, with approximately 5.2% in the top ten. Sequencing used peripheral blood, obtained on day 0 of AZD1222 vaccination. The receptors were sampled from an adult in good health.

The V call is TRBV2, the J call TRBJ2-5; D not resolved. Trimming stripped 0 bases from V and 7 bases from J, with 9 bases between. CDR1 SNHLY and CDR2 FYNNEI come from the germline V gene. This CDR3 is built from 13 residues. The CDR3 DNA follows: TGTGCCAGCAGTGAAGCTGGGTTTGGGACCCAGTACTTC. Translated: CASSEAGFGTQYF.

The rearrangement uses TRBV7-6 and TRBJ1-2, with 7 positions matching TRBD1. V was pared by 2 bases and J by 0 bases, with 12 bases of the junction left unmatched. CDR3 length equals 18 residues. Germline V gene sequence: CDR1 SGHVS, CDR2 FNYEAQ. This CDR3 reads CASSLRNENRGSNYGYTF. The CDR3 DNA reads TGTGCCAGCAGCTTAAGGAACGAAAACAGGGGATCTAACTATGGCTACACCTTC.

The rearrangement uses TRBV3-1 (or the pseudogene TRBV3-2) and TRBJ1-2; a weak D match, TRBD1 (5 bases). V dropped 0 bases and J dropped 6 bases, with 8 bases sitting between them. Germline lookup yields CDR1 LGHDT and CDR2 YNNKEL (reference sequence). The CDR3 sequence is 13 residues long. The CDR3 reads CASSQEQVNGYTF. In nucleotides, the CDR3 is TGTGCCAGCAGCCAAGAACAGGTTAATGGCTACACCTTC.

This clone appeared once. The chain uses TRBV19 and TRBJ1-5; possible D gene TRBD1, 6 bases. This CDR3 comprises 16 residues. Looked up from germline, CDR1 is LNHDA and CDR2 is SQIVND (reference sequence). Trimming removed 6 bases from V and 2 bases from J, with 17 bases in between. This CDR3 reads CASRDPGVFGNQPQHF. CDR3 DNA: TGTGCCAGTAGAGATCCAGGGGTGTTTGGCAATCAGCCCCAGCATTTT.

The chain carries TRBV23-1 and TRBJ1-5, with D possibly matching TRBD1 (6 bases). TRBV23-1 is an ORF for which the function is uncertain. V lost 5 bases to trimming and J lost 0 bases, with 11 bases between them. The CDR3 has 15 amino acids. The CDR3 spells CASSSQGGSNQPQHF. The CDR3 DNA reads as TGCGCCAGCAGTAGCCAAGGGGGTAGCAATCAGCCCCAGCATTTT.

The chain is built from TRBV7-2 and TRBJ1-1; 7 bases agree with TRBD1. The germline CDR1 and CDR2 sequences are SGHTA and FQGNSA. With 5 bases clipped from V and 1 base from J, the junction kept 4 bases outside the gene matches. The CDR3 covers 14 residues. The CDR3 DNA follows: TGTGCCAGCAGCAGACAGGGCACGAACACTGAAGCTTTCTTT. Its translation: CASSRQGTNTEAFF.

The chain employs TRBV28 and TRBJ1-2; 7 nucleotides agree with TRBD1. The V and J ends lost 7 bases and 0 bases, in that order; junction bases with no gene match: 8. Germline-derived CDR1 and CDR2 are MDHEN and SYDVKM. This CDR3 spans 15 amino acids. In nucleotides, the CDR3 is TGTGCCAGCAAAGAGACCGGGACAGCTAACTATGGCTACACCTTC. As protein: CASKETGTANYGYTF.

This rearrangement joins TRBV6-1 to TRBJ2-4; a weak D match, TRBD2 (6 bases). CDR3 length: 14 amino acids. V was clipped by 1 base and J by 8 bases, with 12 bases between them. Germline CDR1 reads MNHNS; CDR2 reads SASEGT. The CDR3 sequence: CASSEVGGRYIQYF. CDR3 DNA: TGTGCCAGCAGTGAAGTGGGGGGTCGGTACATTCAGTACTTC.

This clone was found a few times. The gene calls are TRBV7-2 and TRBJ1-6; D call uncertain. The CDR3 runs 13 residues. V was trimmed by 4 bases and J by 7 bases, leaving 8 bases between them. Germline CDR1 and CDR2: SGHTA and FQGNSA. CDR3 region: CASSSGGNSPLHF. DNA for the CDR3: TGTGCCAGCAGCTCAGGCGGCAATTCACCCCTCCACTTT. The variable domain in full, with the rest retrieved from reference TRBV7-2 and TRBJ1-6, is GAGVSQSPSNKVTEKGKDVELRCDPISGHTALYWYRQSLGQGLEFLIYFQGNSAPDKSGLPSDRFSAERTGGSVSTLTIQRTQQEDSAVYLCASSSGGNSPLHFGNGTRLTVT.

The J gene is TRBJ2-7, the V gene TRBV3-1 (or the pseudogene TRBV3-2); tentative D call: TRBD1 (5 bases). Germline V gene sequence: CDR1 LGHDT, CDR2 YNNKEL (reference sequence). Trimming shortened V by 4 bases and J by 2 bases, and 9 bases separated the two germline ends. This CDR3 has 13 residues. CDR3 protein: CASSRTGPYEQYF. DNA of the CDR3: TGTGCCAGCAGCCGAACAGGCCCCTACGAGCAGTACTTC.

This clone has a single count. J is TRBJ2-3 and V is TRBV18; 11 nucleotides match TRBD1. V trimming: 6 bases; J trimming: 4 bases; junction bases outside the gene matches: 6. Germline CDR1 is KGHSH and CDR2 is LQKENI. CDR3 length equals 15 residues. The CDR3, as DNA: TGTGCCAGCTCTCCAGGACAGGGGGCGGCAGATACGCAGTATTTT. Its translation: CASSPGQGAADTQYF.

This clone was recorded once. The chain joins TRBV4-3 to TRBJ1-4; D gene ambiguous. CDR1 is LGHNA, CDR2 YSLEER, per germline. Trimming removed 4 bases from V and 8 bases from J, with 14 bases in between. CDR3 length: 14 amino acids. The CDR3 reads CASSPGIPGEKLFF. CDR3 DNA: TGCGCCAGCAGCCCCGGGATCCCTGGGGAAAAACTGTTTTTT.

The rearrangement joins TRBV5-1 to TRBJ1-6, with 8 bases lining up with TRBD1. The V segment lost 4 bases and the J segment 9 bases; nucleotides outside the gene matches: 9. Germline V gives CDR1 SGHRS, CDR2 YFSETQ. The CDR3 consists of 15 residues. The CDR3 sequence: CASSHQGARGSPLHF. Here the CDR3 DNA reads TGCGCCAGCAGCCACCAGGGGGCGAGGGGTTCACCCCTCCACTTT. The variable domain in full, completed from reference TRBV5-1 and TRBJ1-6, reads KAGVTQTPRYLIKTRGQQVTLSCSPISGHRSVSWYQQTPGQGLQFLFEYFSETQRNKGNFPGRFSGRQFSNSRSEMNVSTLELGDSALYLCASSHQGARGSPLHFGNGTRLTVT.

This clone appeared a single time. This chain connects TRBV18 to TRBJ1-2; 8 bases agree with TRBD1. V shed 0 bases, J shed 4 bases, and the junction held 7 bases outside the gene matches. Looked up from germline, CDR1 is KGHSH and CDR2 is LQKENI. The CDR3 sequence is 16 residues long. CDR3 nucleotides: TGTGCCAGCTCACCACCAGGACAGGGTGGGAGCTATGGCTACACCTTC. It encodes CASSPPGQGGSYGYTF.

The J gene is TRBJ2-1, the V gene TRBV7-9; D is ambiguous. Looked up from germline, CDR1 is SEHNR and CDR2 is FQNEAQ (reference sequence). The CDR3 sequence is 11 residues long. Between the trimmed V and J ends, which lost 3 bases and 6 bases, there was a span of 3 bases. CDR3 residues: CASSFSNEQFF. The CDR3 DNA reads TGTGCCAGCAGCTTTTCCAATGAGCAGTTCTTC. The variable domain in full, completed from reference TRBV7-9 and TRBJ2-1, reads DTGVSQNPRHKITKRGQNVTFRCDPISEHNRLYWYRQTLGQGPEFLTYFQNEAQLEKSRLLSDRFSAERPKGSFSTLEIQRTEQGDSAMYLCASSFSNEQFFGPGTRLTVL.

This chain joins TRBV2 and TRBJ2-3, with 7 bases lining up with TRBD1. The germline gives CDR1 SNHLY, CDR2 FYNNEI. V was clipped by 6 bases and J by 4 bases; unmatched bases: 4. The CDR3 spans 13 residues. In nucleotides, the CDR3 is TGTGCCAGCAGGGTTCAGGGGGCAGATACGCAGTATTTT. As protein: CASRVQGADTQYF.

About this clone itself: The sample contains more than one DNA sequence encoding this CDR3. The chain combines TRBV7-2 with TRBJ2-7, with D possibly matching TRBD2 (5 bases). The CDR3 sequence is 13 residues long. The germline gives CDR1 SGHTA, CDR2 FQGNSA. The germline V and J ends were trimmed by 5 bases and 4 bases, with 12 bases remaining between them. CDR3 loop: CASSLEEGYEQYF. The CDR3 DNA reads TGTGCCAGCAGCCTAGAAGAGGGATACGAGCAGTACTTC.

V and J are TRBV29-1 and TRBJ2-2, with 10 bases matching TRBD1. CDR1 is SQVTM and CDR2 is ANQGSEA in the germline V gene. Trimming removed 7 bases from V and 4 bases from J; junction bases left unmatched: 6. This CDR3 has 14 amino acids. The CDR3 spells CSAAGTGVTGELFF. In DNA, the CDR3 is TGCAGCGCGGCCGGGACAGGGGTCACCGGGGAGCTGTTTTTT.

This rearrangement joins TRBV12-5 to TRBJ2-7, with 13 bases that match TRBD2. The trim removed 1 base at V and 7 bases at J, leaving 10 bases unmatched. The CDR3 covers 17 residues. Germline V gene lookup returns CDR1 LGHNT and CDR2 FRNRAP. This CDR3 reads CASGLAILAGGPYEQYF. CDR3 DNA sequence: TGTGCTAGTGGTTTGGCCATACTAGCGGGAGGGCCATATGAGCAGTACTTC.

This clone has more than one count but fewer than ten. The chain links TRBV5-6 to TRBJ2-7, with 7 bases aligning to TRBD2. V gave up 4 bases and J gave up 5 bases; unmatched junction bases: 15. Germline values: CDR1 SGHDT, CDR2 YYEEEE. The CDR3 consists of 16 residues. The CDR3 loop reads CASSDWASGASNEQYF. The CDR3 nucleotides are TGTGCCAGCAGCGATTGGGCCAGCGGGGCATCAAACGAGCAGTACTTC.

This chain uses TRBV2 with TRBJ1-1, with 9 bases identical to TRBD1. The V and J ends lost 3 bases and 7 bases, in that order; junction bases with no gene match: 6. The CDR3 is 14 amino acids. Germline assignment: CDR1 SNHLY and CDR2 FYNNEI. The chain's CDR3 is CASSDSGQGHEAFF. The CDR3 nucleotides are TGTGCCAGCAGTGATTCCGGACAGGGGCATGAAGCTTTCTTT.

The chain recombines TRBV3-1 (or the pseudogene TRBV3-2) with TRBJ2-7, with D maybe TRBD2 (5 bases). Deletions cut 7 bases from V and 7 bases from J, with 17 bases between. This CDR3 has 13 amino acids. CDR1 is LGHDT and CDR2 is YNNKEL in the germline V gene (reference sequence). As DNA, the CDR3 is TGTGCCAGCACCGAACGAGGGCCCGGGGAGCAGTACTTC. Amino acid sequence: CASTERGPGEQYF.

V gene TRBV4-3 combines with J gene TRBJ1-2, with TRBD1 identical over 7 bases. The CDR3 has 14 residues. Germline CDR1 LGHNA, CDR2 YSLEER. V trimming: 0 bases; J trimming: 5 bases; junction bases outside the gene matches: 3. The chain's CDR3 is CASSQDQGGYGYTF. The DNA of the CDR3 is TGCGCCAGCAGCCAAGATCAGGGGGGTTATGGCTACACCTTC.

This chain joins TRBV10-3 and TRBJ2-2; the match to TRBD2 covers 7 bases. With 8 bases clipped from V and 2 bases from J, the junction kept 5 bases outside the gene matches. From germline, CDR1 is ENHRY and CDR2 SYGVKD. This CDR3 region has 14 residues. CDR3 DNA: TGTGCCATCCGGGAGCGGGGTAACACCGGGGAGCTGTTTTTT. Translating gives CAIRERGNTGELFF.

CDR3 in DNA: TGTGCCAGCAGTCTTTGGGGGGAGCCCCAGCATTTT. Translation gives CASSLWGEPQHF. V and J are TRBV12-3 or TRBV12-4 and TRBJ1-5, with a tentative D call TRBD1 (5 bases). This CDR3 spans 12 amino acids. Between the trimmed V and J ends, which lost 5 bases and 8 bases, there was a span of 10 bases.

The CDR3: CASSLLTGGAETQYF. Written as DNA, the CDR3 is TGTGCCAGCAGCTTATTGACAGGGGGCGCAGAGACCCAGTACTTC. The chain uses TRBV5-4 and TRBJ2-5, with TRBD1 matching 10 bases. The CDR3 runs 15 residues. Trimming cost V 2 bases and J 4 bases; bases outside gene matches: 5. Germline CDR1 is SGHNT and CDR2 is YYREEE (reference sequence).

This clone has just a few counts. The J gene is TRBJ2-7, the V gene TRBV16, with TRBD1 matching over 9 bases. This CDR3 comprises 15 residues. V lost 1 base and J lost 1; bases outside the gene matches: 2. Per the germline V gene, CDR1 is KGHSY and CDR2 is FQNENV. CDR3 protein: CASSQWGQGSYEQYF. As DNA, the CDR3 is TGTGCCAGCAGCCAATGGGGACAGGGTTCCTACGAGCAGTACTTC.

The chain is built from TRBV28 and TRBJ1-2; no clear D gene. CDR1 and CDR2 (germline): MDHEN, SYDVKM. The CDR3 consists of 13 residues. V shed 6 bases and J shed 4 bases, with 12 bases lying between them. The CDR3 is CASRPGSSYGYTF. In DNA, the CDR3 is TGTGCCAGCAGACCGGGGAGTTCCTATGGCTACACCTTC.

The chain links TRBV5-4 to TRBJ1-2; D remains unclear. Looked up from germline, CDR1 is SGHNT and CDR2 is YYREEE (reference sequence). The V gene lost 0 bases and the J gene lost 4 bases, with 13 bases spanning the gap. This CDR3 has 15 residues. Written as DNA, the CDR3 is TGTGCCAGCAGCTTGGACTCAGGTAGTTTCTATGGCTACACCTTC. Translated, it gives CASSLDSGSFYGYTF.

The V call is TRBV27, the J call TRBJ1-2; TRBD1 aligns across 9 bases. Germline V gene lookup returns CDR1 MNHEY and CDR2 SMNVEV (reference sequence). V was pared by 4 bases and J by 8 bases, with 8 bases of the junction left unmatched. The CDR3 sequence is 14 residues long. DNA of the CDR3: TGTGCCAGCAGTTCTCTACAGGGGGCCGGGGGCTACACCTTC. Protein product: CASSSLQGAGGYTF.

The chain is built from TRBV30 and TRBJ1-2; D unclear. Trimming shortened V by 5 bases and J by 2 bases, and 9 bases separated the two germline ends. The germline CDR1 and CDR2 sequences are GTSNPN and SVGIG (reference sequence). The CDR3 has 12 amino acids. The DNA of the CDR3 is TGTGCCTGGGGAGGACGGAACTATGGCTACACCTTC. This codes for CAWGGRNYGYTF.